The sequence of this T cell receptor beta chain was determined in a study of T-cell reconstitution after alpha-beta-depleted transplantation in children. This clonotype was counted at least ten times. What it binds is not known. Germline V CDR1 and CDR2: SQVTM, ANQGSEA. The V and J ends lost 6 bases and 1 base respectively, with 10 bases between them. This CDR3 has 12 residues. General study points: Approximately two months post-transplant, alpha-beta T cells reportedly originated from several hundred expanded graft clones. From surviving recipient T cells and thymic progenitors came the high day-60 TCRbeta diversity observed in some patients. T-cell counts and diversity were attributed mostly to newly produced T cells one year after transplant.

Preparing the TCRbeta library involved the use of unique molecular identifiers. TCRdb used MiXCR to reprocess the PCR reads, holding one entry per CDR3 protein. The profile shows around 240,000 distinct CDR3 sequences, roughly 7.7% of them singletons. This specimen was PBMCs, mostly from graft donor cells, taken 180 days after TCRalphabeta/CD19-depleted stem cell transplant. The TCR was taken from a male patient younger than 18 who had a stem cell transplant for acute lymphoblastic leukemia, so the T cells may come from the graft donor. V is TRBV29-1 and J is TRBJ2-7; D is perhaps TRBD1 (5 bases). This CDR3 is CSVETGSYEQYF. The DNA for the CDR3 is TGCAGCGTAGAAACAGGTTCCTACGAGCAGTACTTC.